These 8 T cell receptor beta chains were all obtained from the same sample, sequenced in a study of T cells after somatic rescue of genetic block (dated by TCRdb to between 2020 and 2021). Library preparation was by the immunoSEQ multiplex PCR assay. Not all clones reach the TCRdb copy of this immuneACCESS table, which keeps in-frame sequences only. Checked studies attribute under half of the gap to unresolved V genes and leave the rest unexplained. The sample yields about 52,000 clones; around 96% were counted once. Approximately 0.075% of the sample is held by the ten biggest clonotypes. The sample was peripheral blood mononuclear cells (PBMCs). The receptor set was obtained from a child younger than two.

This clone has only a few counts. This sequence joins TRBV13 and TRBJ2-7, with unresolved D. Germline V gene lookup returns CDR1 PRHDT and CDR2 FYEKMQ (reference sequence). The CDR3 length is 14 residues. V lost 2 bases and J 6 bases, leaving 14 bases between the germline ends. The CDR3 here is CASSLWRRGSEQYF. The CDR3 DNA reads TGTGCCAGCAGCTTATGGCGCCGTGGGTCCGAGCAGTACTTC.

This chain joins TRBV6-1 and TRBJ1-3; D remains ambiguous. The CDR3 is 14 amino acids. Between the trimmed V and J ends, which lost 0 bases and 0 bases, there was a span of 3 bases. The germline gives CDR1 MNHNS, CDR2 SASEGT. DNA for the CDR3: TGTGCCAGCAGTGAAGCGAGCTCTGGAAACACCATATATTTT. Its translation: CASSEASSGNTIYF.

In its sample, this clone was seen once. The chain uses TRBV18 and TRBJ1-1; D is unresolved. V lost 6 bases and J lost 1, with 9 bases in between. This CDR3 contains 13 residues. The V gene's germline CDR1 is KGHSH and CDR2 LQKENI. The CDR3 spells CASSPTRNTEAFF. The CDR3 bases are TGTGCCAGCTCGCCGACTAGGAACACTGAAGCTTTCTTT.

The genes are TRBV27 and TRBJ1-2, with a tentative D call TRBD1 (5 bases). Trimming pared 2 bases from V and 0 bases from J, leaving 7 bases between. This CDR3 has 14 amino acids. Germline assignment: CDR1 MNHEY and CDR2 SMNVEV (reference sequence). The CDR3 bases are TGTGCCAGCAGTTTAACAGGACCTAACTATGGCTACACCTTC. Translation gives CASSLTGPNYGYTF.

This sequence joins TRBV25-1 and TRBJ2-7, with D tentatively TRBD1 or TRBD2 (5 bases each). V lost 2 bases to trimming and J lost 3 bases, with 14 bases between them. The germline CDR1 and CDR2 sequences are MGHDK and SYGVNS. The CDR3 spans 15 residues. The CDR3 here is CASSEGTGLRYEQYF. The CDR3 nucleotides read TGTGCCAGCAGTGAAGGGACGGGTTTACGCTACGAGCAGTACTTC.

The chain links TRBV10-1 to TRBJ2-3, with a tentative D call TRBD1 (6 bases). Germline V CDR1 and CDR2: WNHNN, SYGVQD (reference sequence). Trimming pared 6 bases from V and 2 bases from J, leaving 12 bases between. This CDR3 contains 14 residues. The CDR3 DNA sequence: TGCGCCAGCAGCGATGCAGGGGCCACAGATACGCAGTATTTT. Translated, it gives CASSDAGATDTQYF.

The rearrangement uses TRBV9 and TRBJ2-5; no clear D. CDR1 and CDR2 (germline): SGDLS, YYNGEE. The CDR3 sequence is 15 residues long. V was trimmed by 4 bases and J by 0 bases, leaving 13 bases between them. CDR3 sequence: CASSPSPSYQETQYF. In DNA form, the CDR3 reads TGTGCCAGCAGCCCGTCTCCCAGCTACCAAGAGACCCAGTACTTC.

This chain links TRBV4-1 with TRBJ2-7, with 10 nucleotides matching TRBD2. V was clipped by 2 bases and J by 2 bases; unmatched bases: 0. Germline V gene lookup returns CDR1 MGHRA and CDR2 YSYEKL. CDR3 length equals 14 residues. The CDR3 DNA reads TGCGCCAGCAGCCAAACTAGCGGGACCTACGAGCAGTACTTC. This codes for CASSQTSGTYEQYF.